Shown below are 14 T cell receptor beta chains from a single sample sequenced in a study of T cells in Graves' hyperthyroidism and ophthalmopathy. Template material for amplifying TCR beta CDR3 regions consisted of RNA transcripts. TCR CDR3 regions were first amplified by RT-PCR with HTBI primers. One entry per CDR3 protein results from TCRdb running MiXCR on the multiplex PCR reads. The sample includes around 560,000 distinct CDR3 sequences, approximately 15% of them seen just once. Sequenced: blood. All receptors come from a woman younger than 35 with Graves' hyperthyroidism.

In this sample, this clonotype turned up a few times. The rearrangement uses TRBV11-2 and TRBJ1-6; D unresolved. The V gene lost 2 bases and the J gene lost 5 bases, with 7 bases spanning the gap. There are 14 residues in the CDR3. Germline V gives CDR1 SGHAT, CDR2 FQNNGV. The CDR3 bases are TGTGCCAGCAGCTTACTCATTGATAATTCACCCCTCCACTTT. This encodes CASSLLIDNSPLHF.

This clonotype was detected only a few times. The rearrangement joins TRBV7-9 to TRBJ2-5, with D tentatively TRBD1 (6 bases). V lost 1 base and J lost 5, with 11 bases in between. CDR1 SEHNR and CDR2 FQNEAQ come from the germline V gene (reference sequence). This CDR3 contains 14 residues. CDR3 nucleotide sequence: TGTGCCAGCAGCTTAGGCAGGGGACGGGAGACCCAGTACTTC. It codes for CASSLGRGRETQYF. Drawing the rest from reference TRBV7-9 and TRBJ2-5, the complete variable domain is DTGVSQNPRHKITKRGQNVTFRCDPISEHNRLYWYRQTLGQGPEFLTYFQNEAQLEKSRLLSDRFSAERPKGSFSTLEIQRTEQGDSAMYLCASSLGRGRETQYFGPGTRLLVL.

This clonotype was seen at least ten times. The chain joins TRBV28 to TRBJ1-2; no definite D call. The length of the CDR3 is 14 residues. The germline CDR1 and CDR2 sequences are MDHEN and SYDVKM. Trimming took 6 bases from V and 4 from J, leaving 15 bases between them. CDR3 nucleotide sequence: TGTGCCAGCAGCTTTCAAGACTCTGGCTATGGCTACACCTTC. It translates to CASSFQDSGYGYTF.

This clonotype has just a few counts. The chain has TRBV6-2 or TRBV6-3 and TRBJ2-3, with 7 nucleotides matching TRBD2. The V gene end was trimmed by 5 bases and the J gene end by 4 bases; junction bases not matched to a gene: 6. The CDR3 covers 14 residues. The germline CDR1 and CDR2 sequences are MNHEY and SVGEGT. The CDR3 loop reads CASSGGDGSDTQYF. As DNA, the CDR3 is TGTGCCAGCAGTGGGGGGGACGGCTCAGATACGCAGTATTTT.

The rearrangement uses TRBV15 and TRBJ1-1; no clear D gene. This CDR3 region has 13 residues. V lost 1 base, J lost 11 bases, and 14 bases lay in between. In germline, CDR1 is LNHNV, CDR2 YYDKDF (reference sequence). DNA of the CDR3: TGTGCCACCAGCAGAGGAGGCTTTTCTATGGCTTTCTTT. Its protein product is CATSRGGFSMAFF. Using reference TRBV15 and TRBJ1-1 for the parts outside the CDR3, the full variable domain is DAMVIQNPRYQVTQFGKPVTLSCSQTLNHNVMYWYQQKSSQAPKLLFHYYDKDFNNEADTPDNFQSRRPNTSFCFLDIRSPGLGDTAMYLCATSRGGFSMAFFGQGTRLTVV.

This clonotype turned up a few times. The DNA of the CDR3 is TGTGCCAGTAAGGGACTAGGCAATGAGCAGTTCTTC. Encoded protein: CASKGLGNEQFF. The chain uses TRBV19 and TRBJ2-1; 8 bases are shared with TRBD2. The CDR3 covers 12 residues. The germline CDR1 and CDR2 sequences are LNHDA and SQIVND (reference sequence). The junction had 2 bases not matched to a gene; V was cut back by 7 bases and J by 6 bases.

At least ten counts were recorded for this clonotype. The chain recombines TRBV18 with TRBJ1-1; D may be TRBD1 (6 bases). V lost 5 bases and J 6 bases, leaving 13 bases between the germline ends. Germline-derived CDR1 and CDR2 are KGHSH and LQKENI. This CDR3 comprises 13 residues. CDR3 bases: TGTGCCAGCTCATCCAGGGAGGGGGCTGAAGCTTTCTTT. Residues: CASSSREGAEAFF.

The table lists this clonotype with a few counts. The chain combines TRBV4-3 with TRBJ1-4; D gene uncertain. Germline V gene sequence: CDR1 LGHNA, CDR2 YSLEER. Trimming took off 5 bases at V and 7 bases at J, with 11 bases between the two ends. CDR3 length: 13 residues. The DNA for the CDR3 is TGCGCCAGCAGCACTCAAGTGCTTGAAAAACTGTTTTTT. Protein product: CASSTQVLEKLFF.

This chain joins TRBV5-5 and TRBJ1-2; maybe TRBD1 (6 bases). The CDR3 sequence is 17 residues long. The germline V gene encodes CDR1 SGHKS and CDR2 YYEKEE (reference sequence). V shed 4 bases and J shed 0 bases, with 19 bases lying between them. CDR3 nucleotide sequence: TGTGCCAGCAGCAGGGTCCCTACAGGGACGTCTAACTATGGCTACACCTTC. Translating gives CASSRVPTGTSNYGYTF.

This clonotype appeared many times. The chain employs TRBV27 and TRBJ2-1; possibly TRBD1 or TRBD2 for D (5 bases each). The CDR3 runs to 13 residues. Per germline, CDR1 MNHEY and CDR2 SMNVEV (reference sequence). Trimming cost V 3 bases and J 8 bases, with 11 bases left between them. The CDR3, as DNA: TGTGCCAGCAGTTTGCAGTTGGGGGATGAGCAGTTCTTC. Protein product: CASSLQLGDEQFF.

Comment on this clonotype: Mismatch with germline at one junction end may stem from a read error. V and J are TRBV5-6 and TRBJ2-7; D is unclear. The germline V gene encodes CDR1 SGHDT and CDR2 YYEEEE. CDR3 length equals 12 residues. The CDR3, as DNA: TGTGCCAGCAGCTTGGCGGCCTACGGGCAGTACTTC. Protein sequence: CASSLAAYGQYF.

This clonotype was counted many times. CDR3 in DNA: TGCGCCAGCAGCCGCGGGAGGGGTACTGAAGCTTTCTTT. The encoded protein is CASSRGRGTEAFF. The rearrangement joins TRBV5-1 to TRBJ1-1; D is possibly TRBD1 (5 bases). The CDR3 runs to 13 residues. V lost 4 bases and J 5 bases, leaving 12 bases between the germline ends. Looked up from germline, CDR1 is SGHRS and CDR2 is YFSETQ.

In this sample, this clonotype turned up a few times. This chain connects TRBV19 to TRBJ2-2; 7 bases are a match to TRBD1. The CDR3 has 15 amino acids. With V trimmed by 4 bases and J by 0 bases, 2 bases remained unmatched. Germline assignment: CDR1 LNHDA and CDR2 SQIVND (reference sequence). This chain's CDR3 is CASSRQGSNTGELFF. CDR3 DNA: TGTGCCAGTAGTAGACAGGGCTCGAACACCGGGGAGCTGTTTTTT.

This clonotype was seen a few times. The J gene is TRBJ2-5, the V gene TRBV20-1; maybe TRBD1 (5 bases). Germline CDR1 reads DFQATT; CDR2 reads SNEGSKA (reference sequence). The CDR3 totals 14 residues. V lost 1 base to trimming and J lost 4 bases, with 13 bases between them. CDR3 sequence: CSARASARGETQYF. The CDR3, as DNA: TGCAGTGCTAGAGCGAGTGCTAGGGGAGAGACCCAGTACTTC.